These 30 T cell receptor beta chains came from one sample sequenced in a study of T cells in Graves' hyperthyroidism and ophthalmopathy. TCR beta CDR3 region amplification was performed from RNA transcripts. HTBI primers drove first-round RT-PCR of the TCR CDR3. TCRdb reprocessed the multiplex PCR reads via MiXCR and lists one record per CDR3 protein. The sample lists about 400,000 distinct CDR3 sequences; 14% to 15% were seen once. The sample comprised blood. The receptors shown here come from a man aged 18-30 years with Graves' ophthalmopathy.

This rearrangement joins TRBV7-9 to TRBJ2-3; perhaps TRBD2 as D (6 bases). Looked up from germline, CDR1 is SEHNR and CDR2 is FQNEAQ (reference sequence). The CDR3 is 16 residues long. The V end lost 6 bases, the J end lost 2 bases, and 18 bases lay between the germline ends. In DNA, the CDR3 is TGTGCCAGCAGTCCCCTCTTAGCGGATAACACAGATACGCAGTATTTT. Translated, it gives CASSPLLADNTDTQYF.

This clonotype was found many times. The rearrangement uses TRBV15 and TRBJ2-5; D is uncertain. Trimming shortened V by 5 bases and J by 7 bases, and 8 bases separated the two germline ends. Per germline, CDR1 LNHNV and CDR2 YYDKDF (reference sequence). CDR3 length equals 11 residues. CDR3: CATSFSGTQYF. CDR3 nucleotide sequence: TGTGCCACCAGCTTTTCGGGGACCCAGTACTTC.

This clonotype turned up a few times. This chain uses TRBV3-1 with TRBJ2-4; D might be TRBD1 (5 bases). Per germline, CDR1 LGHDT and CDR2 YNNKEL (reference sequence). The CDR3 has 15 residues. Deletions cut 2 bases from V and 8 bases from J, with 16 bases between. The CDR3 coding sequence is TGTGCCAGCAGCCAACAGGCTCTATTAGGGGACATTCAGTACTTC. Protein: CASSQQALLGDIQYF. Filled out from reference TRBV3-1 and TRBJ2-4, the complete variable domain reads DTAVSQTPKYLVTQMGNDKSIKCEQNLGHDTMYWYKQDSKKFLKIMFSYNNKELIINETVPNRFSPKSPDKAHLNLHINSLELGDSAVYFCASSQQALLGDIQYFGAGTRLSVL.

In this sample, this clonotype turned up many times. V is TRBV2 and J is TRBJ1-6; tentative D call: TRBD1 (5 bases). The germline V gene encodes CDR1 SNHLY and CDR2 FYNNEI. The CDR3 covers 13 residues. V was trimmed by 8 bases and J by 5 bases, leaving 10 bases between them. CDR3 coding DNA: TGTGCCAGCCTCCAGGGAAATAATTCACCCCTCCACTTT. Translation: CASLQGNNSPLHF.

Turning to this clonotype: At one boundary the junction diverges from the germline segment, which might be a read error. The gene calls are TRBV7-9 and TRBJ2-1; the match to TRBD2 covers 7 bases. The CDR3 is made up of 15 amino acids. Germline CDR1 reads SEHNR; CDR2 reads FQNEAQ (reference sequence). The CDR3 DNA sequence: TGTGCCAGCAGCTTAACTAGCGCCTCCTACAATGAGCGGTTCTTC. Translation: CASSLTSASYNERFF.

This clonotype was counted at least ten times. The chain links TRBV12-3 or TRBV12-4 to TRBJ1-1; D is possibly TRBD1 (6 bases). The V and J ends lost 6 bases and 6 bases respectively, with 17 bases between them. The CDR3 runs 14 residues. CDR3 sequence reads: CASSLTGGLSEAFF. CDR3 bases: TGTGCCAGCAGCCTCACGGGGGGCTTATCTGAAGCTTTCTTT.

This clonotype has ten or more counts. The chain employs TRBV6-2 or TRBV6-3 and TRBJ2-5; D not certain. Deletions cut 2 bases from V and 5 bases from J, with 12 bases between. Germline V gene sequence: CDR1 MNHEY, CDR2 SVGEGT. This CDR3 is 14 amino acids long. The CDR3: CASSYPMTPETQYF. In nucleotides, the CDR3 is TGTGCCAGCAGTTACCCCATGACGCCGGAGACCCAGTACTTC.

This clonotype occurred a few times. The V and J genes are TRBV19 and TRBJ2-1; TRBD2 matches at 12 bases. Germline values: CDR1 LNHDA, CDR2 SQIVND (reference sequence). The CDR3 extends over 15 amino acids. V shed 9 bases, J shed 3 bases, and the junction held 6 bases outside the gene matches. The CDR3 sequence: CASARLAGVYNEQFF. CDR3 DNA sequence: TGTGCCAGCGCCAGACTAGCGGGAGTCTACAATGAGCAGTTCTTC.

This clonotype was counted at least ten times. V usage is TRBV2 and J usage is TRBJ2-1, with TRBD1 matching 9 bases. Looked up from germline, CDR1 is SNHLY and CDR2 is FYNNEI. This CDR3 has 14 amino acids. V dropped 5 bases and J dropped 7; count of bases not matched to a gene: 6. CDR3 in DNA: TGTGCCAGCAGTAGGACAGGGGCAGGGAATGAGCAGTTCTTC. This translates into CASSRTGAGNEQFF.

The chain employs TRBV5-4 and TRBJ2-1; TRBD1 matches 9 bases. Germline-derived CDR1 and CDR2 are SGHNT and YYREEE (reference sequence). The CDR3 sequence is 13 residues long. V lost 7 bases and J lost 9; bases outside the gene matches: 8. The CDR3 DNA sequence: TGTGCCAGCGGACAGGGGACAGCCGCTGAGCAGTTCTTC. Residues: CASGQGTAAEQFF.

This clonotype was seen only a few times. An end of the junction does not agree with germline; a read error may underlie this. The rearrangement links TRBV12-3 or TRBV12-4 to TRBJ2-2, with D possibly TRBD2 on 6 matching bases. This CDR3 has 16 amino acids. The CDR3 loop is CASSPRDWWNTGELVF. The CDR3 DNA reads TGTGCCAGCAGTCCCCGGGACTGGTGGAACACCGGGGAGCTGGTTTTT.

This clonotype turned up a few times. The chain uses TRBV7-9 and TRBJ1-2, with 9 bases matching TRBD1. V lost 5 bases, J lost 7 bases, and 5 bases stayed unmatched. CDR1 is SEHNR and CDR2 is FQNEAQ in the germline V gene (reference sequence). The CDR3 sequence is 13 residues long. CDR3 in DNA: TGTGCCAGCAGCGAAACAGGGGGCTCTGGCTACACCTTC. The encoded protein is CASSETGGSGYTF.

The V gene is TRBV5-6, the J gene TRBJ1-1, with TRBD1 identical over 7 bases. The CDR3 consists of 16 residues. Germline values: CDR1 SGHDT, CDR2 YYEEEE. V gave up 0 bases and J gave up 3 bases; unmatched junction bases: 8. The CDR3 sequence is CASSLAVQGGYTEAFF. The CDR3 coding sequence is TGTGCCAGCAGCTTGGCGGTCCAGGGGGGGTACACTGAAGCTTTCTTT.

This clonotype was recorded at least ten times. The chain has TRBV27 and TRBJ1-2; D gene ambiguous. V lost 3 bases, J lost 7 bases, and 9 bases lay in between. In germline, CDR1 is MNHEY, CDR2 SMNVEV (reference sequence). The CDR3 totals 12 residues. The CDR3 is CASSFGGSGYTF. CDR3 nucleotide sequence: TGTGCCAGCAGTTTCGGCGGTTCTGGCTACACCTTC.

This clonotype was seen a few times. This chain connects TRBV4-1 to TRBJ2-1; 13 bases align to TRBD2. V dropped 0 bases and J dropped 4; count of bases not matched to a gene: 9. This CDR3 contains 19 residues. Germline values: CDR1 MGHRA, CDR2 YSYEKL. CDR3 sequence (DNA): TGCGCCAGCAGCCAAGAGCCGGGACTAGCGGGAACCCTATACAATGAGCAGTTCTTC. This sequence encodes CASSQEPGLAGTLYNEQFF.

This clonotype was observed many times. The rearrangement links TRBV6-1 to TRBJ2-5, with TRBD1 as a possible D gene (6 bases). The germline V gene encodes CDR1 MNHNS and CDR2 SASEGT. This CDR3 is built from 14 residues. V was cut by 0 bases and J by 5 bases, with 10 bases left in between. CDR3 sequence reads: CASSEAWGRETQYF. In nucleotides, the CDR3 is TGTGCCAGCAGTGAAGCATGGGGGCGGGAGACCCAGTACTTC.

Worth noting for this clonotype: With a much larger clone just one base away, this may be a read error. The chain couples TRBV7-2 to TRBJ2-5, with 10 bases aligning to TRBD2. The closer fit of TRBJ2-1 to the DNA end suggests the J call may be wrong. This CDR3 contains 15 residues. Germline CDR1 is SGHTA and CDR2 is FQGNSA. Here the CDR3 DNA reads TGTGCCAGCAGCTTATGGACTAGCGGTGGGGAGACCCAGTTCTTC. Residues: CASSLWTSGGETQFF.

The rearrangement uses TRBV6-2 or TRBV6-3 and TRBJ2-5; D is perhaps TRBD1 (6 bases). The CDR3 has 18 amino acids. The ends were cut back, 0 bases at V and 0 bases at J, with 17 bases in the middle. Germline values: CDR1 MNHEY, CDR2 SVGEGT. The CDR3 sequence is CASSYSMGAPSYQETQYF. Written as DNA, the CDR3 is TGTGCCAGCAGTTACTCCATGGGGGCACCCTCATACCAAGAGACCCAGTACTTC.

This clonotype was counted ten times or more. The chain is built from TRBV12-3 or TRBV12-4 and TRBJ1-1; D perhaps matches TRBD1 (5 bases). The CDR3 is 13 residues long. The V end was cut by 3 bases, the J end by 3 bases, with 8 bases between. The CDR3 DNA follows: TGTGCCAGCAGTTTGCTCAGGGACACTGAAGCTTTCTTT. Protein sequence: CASSLLRDTEAFF.

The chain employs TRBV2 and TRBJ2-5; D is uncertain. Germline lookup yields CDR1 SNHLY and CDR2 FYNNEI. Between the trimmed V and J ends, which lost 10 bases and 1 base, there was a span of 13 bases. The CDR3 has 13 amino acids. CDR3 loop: CAIIGQSQETQYF. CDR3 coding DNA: TGTGCCATAATCGGGCAGAGCCAAGAGACCCAGTACTTC.

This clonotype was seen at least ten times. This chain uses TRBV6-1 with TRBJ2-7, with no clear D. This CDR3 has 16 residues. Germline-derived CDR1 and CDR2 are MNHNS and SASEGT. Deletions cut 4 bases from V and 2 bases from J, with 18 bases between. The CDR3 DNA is TGTGCCAGCAGTGTCCACGGAGACCCTCGGCCCTACGAGCAGTACTTC. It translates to CASSVHGDPRPYEQYF.

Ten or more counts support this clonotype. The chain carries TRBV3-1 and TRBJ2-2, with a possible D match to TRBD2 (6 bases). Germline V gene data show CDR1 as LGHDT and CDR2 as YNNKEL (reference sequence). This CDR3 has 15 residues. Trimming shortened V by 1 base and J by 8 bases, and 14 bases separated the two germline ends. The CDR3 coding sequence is TGTGCCAGCAGCCAAGGGACTACGATAGGAGGGGAGCTGTTTTTT. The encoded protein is CASSQGTTIGGELFF.

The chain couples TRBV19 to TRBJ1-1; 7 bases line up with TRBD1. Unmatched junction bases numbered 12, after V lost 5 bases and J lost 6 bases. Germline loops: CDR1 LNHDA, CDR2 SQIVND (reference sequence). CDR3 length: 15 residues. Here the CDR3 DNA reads TGTGCCAGTAGTTATCAAGGGGGCTTAAAACCTGAAGCTTTCTTT. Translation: CASSYQGGLKPEAFF.

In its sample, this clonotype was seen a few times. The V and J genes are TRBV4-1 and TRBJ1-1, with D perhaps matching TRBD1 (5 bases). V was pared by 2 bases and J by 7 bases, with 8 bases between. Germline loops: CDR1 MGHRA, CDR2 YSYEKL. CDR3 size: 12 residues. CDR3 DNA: TGCGCCAGCAGCCAACAGGGTGTTGAAGCTTTCTTT. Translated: CASSQQGVEAFF.

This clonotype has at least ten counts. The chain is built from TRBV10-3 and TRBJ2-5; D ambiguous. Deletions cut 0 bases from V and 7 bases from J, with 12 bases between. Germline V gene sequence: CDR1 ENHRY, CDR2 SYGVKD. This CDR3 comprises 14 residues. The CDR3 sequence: CAISESMEAATQYF. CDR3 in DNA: TGTGCCATCAGTGAGTCGATGGAAGCCGCGACCCAGTACTTC.

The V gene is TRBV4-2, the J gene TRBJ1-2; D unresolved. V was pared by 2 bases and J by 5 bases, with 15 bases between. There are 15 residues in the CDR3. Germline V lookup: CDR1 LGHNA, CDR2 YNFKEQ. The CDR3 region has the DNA TGTGCCAGCAGCCAACCCCCGGGAGAAGCATATGGCTACACCTTC. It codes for CASSQPPGEAYGYTF.

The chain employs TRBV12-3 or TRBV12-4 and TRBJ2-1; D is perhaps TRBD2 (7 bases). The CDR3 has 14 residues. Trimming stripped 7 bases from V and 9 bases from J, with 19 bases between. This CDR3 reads CASNEGRGAGEQFF. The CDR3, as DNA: TGTGCCAGCAACGAAGGACGGGGGGCCGGTGAGCAGTTCTTC.

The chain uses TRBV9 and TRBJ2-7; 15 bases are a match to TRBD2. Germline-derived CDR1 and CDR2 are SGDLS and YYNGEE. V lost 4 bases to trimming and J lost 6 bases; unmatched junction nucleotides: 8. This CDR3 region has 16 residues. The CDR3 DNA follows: TGTGCCAGCAGCCCCCGGACTAGCGGGAGGGTCGGCGAGCAGTACTTC. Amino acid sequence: CASSPRTSGRVGEQYF.

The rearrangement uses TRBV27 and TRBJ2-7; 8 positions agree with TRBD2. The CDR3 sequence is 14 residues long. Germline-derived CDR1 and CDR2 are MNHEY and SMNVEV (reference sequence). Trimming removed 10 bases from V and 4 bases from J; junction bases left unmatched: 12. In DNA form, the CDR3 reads TGTGCCACCCCCGGGGGGGGGAGGGGATACGAGCAGTACTTC. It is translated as CATPGGGRGYEQYF.

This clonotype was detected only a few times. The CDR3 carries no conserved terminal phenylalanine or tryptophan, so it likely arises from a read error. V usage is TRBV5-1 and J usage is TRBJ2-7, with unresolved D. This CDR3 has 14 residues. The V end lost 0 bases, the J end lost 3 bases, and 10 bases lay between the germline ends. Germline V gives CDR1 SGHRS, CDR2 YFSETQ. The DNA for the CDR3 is TGCGCCAGCAGCTTGGGGTCCGGTAGCTACGAGCAGTACCTC. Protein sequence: CASSLGSGSYEQYL.